Listed below are T cell receptor beta chains from one sample, sequenced in a study of T cells in Graves' hyperthyroidism and ophthalmopathy. TCRdb analysed the multiplex PCR reads with MiXCR anew, one entry per CDR3 protein. Counted here are approximately 480,000 distinct CDR3 sequences, 20% to 25% occurring once; the ten biggest clones make up more than 25%. Sequencing used blood. Receptors originate from a man younger than 35 with Graves' hyperthyroidism. CDR3s include the opening cysteine and the closing phenylalanine or tryptophan. D genes are given only for firm matches. Only part of the rows carry a size: once, few, many, or a class if the clone is expanded.

many,TRBJ2-3,TRBV7-9,.,TGTGCCAGCAGCCTGAACGCCGGCAATACGCAGTATTTT,CASSLNAGNTQYF
many,TRBJ2-2,TRBV2,.,TGTGCCAGCAGTGATAACAGGGCGGTCGGGGAGCTGTTTTTT,CASSDNRAVGELFF
many,TRBJ2-7,TRBV6-5,TRBD2,TGTGCCAGCAGCGGGGGGGTGAGGCACGAGCAGTACTTC,CASSGGVRHEQYF
.,TRBJ2-3,TRBV6-1,.,TGTGCCAGCATAATTACATTAACACCCACAGATACGCAGTATTTT,CASIITLTPTDTQYF
.,TRBJ2-2,TRBV30,.,TGTGCCTGGAGTGCGTTTATTACGAACACCGGGGAGCTGTTTTTT,CAWSAFITNTGELFF
.,TRBJ2-7,TRBV7-8,.,TGTGCCAGCAGCTTAGTGAGGGAGAGCTCCTACGAGCAGTACTTC,CASSLVRESSYEQYF
once,TRBJ1-1,TRBV5-1,.,TGCGCCAGCAGCCTGGAGGCCACGAACACTGAAGCTTTCTTT,CASSLEATNTEAFF
few,TRBJ2-7,TRBV6-4,TRBD1,TGTGCCAGCAGTCCTGACGGGACAGGGGCCTACGAGCAGTACTTC,CASSPDGTGAYEQYF
.,TRBJ1-5,TRBV11-2,.,TGTGCCAGCAGCTTAGACAGGACGACAAATCAGCCCCAGCATTTT,CASSLDRTTNQPQHF
many,TRBJ1-1,TRBV30,.,TGTGCCTGGAGTGCCCTCCGGGACCAGACGGACACTGAAGCTTTCTTT,CAWSALRDQTDTEAFF
many,TRBJ1-2,TRBV6-1,.,TGTGCCAGCAGTGAGTGGGCAGGGGCGAACTATGGCTACACCTTC,CASSEWAGANYGYTF
.,TRBJ1-3,TRBV19,TRBD1,TGTGCCAGCCAAAATCCAGGGGGAAACTCTGGAAACACCATATATTTT,CASQNPGGNSGNTIYF
.,TRBJ2-5,TRBV14,.,TGTGCCAGCAGCCAAGACAGAACCTATCAAGAGACCCAGTACTTC,CASSQDRTYQETQYF
few,TRBJ2-3,TRBV5-8,.,TGTGCCAGCAGCCAGGTGGATACGCAGTATTTT,CASSQVDTQYF
.,TRBJ2-5,TRBV6-2/TRBV6-3,.,TGTGCCAGCAGGGACCGGGTATTGGAGACCCAGTACTTC,CASRDRVLETQYF
many,TRBJ2-5,TRBV28,.,TGTGCCAGCAGCTTTGCGGCAGGCGATGAGACCCAGTACTTC,CASSFAAGDETQYF
many,TRBJ1-1,TRBV6-1,.,TGTGCCAGCAGTGAAGCGTGGCAGGGAGGTTGGACTGAAGCTTTCTTT,CASSEAWQGGWTEAFF
many,TRBJ1-2,TRBV12-5,.,TGTGCTAGTGGTTTGGTTGGTGGCTACACCTTC,CASGLVGGYTF
many,TRBJ2-7,TRBV7-2,TRBD1,TGTGCCAGCGGTCGACAGGGCCTCGTCGAGCAGTACTTC,CASGRQGLVEQYF
many,TRBJ2-7,TRBV6-1,TRBD2,TGTGCCAGCAGACCGGGACTAGGGTCCTACGAGCAGTACTTC,CASRPGLGSYEQYF
many,TRBJ2-7,TRBV20-1,.,TGCAGTGCCTTTTTGGGGGGCTCCTACGAGCAGTACTTC,CSAFLGGSYEQYF
many,TRBJ1-5,TRBV19,TRBD1,TGTGCCAGTAGTATGGGACAGGGCGATCAGCCCCAGCATTTT,CASSMGQGDQPQHF
.,TRBJ1-2,TRBV20-1,TRBD1,TGCAGTGCTAGAGAGATACAGGGGGTAGTCTATGGCTACACCTTC,CSAREIQGVVYGYTF
.,TRBJ1-5,TRBV6-5,.,TGTGCCAGCAGTTCTACAGGGCTGAAAGGTCAGCCCCAGCATTTT,CASSSTGLKGQPQHF
.,TRBJ2-2,TRBV2,.,TGTGCCAGCTATCACCCCAAGGGGCGGGAGCTGTTTTTT,CASYHPKGRELFF
many,TRBJ1-5,TRBV3-2,.,TGTGCCAGCAGCCTGACAGGGGGCTTGGGTCAGCCCCAGCATTTT,CASSLTGGLGQPQHF
many,TRBJ1-5,TRBV7-6,.,TGTGCCAGCAGCTTAGTGGGCAGGTGGAATCAGCCCCAGCATTTT,CASSLVGRWNQPQHF